This T cell receptor (beta chain) was documented in a study of vaccination and CD4 T cells after COVID-19. Trimming took 4 bases from V and 2 from J; bases not matched to a gene: 5. The CDR3 covers 15 residues. Germline lookup yields CDR1 MNHEY and CDR2 SVGEGT. With respect to this clonotype: Its antigen remains unknown.

The treatment here: roughly 11-day PBMC culture with coronavirus spike peptide pools or control peptides (ViraFEST assay). CD4+ T cells that had been cultured provided DNA sequenced with the Oncomine TCR Beta short-read assay. MiXCR was run by TCRdb on the PCR reads, yielding one entry per CDR3 protein. The profile covers some 9,500 distinct CDR3 sequences, with under 60% appearing a single time and around 21% taken by the ten largest. The TCR sequence derives from a human donor who had recovered from COVID-19. The gene calls are TRBV6-2 or TRBV6-3 and TRBJ2-7; 10 positions match TRBD1. Sequencing was done on a sample of CD4+ T cells from blood, cultured in vitro. Here the CDR3 reads CASSSRDRGTYEQYF. The CDR3 DNA sequence: TGTGCCAGCAGTTCTAGGGACAGGGGAACCTACGAGCAGTACTTC.